These 7 T cell receptor beta chains share one sample of origin, sequenced in a study of T-cell memory formation after mild COVID-19. One entry per CDR3 protein, called by TCRdb with MiXCR from the 5' RACE reads. Of 250,000 to 350,000 distinct CDR3 sequences listed, more than 15% are singletons. Sequences were obtained from PBMCs or a T cell subset sorted from them (not recorded which). These receptors were obtained from a man aged 18 to 29 who had mild COVID-19 (a few samples of this study predate the infection). Cell type and time point are not known.

V usage is TRBV5-1 and J usage is TRBJ2-1; TRBD1 matches at 7 bases. The CDR3 has 14 amino acids. The V gene's germline CDR1 is SGHRS and CDR2 YFSETQ. After removal of 1 base from V and 5 bases from J, the junction contained 3 bases not matched to a gene. CDR3 sequence (DNA): TGCGCCAGCAGCTTGCGGGACAGCAACAATGAGCAGTTCTTC. Encoded protein: CASSLRDSNNEQFF.

The chain is built from TRBV14 and TRBJ2-2, with a weak D call TRBD1 (6 bases). This CDR3 spans 15 amino acids. Germline CDR1 reads SGHDN; CDR2 reads FVKESK. Deletions cut 8 bases from V and 6 bases from J, with 19 bases between. The CDR3 sequence: CASPRWTEISGELFF. CDR3 sequence (DNA): TGTGCCAGCCCCAGGTGGACAGAAATCTCCGGGGAGCTGTTTTTT.

The J gene is TRBJ2-5, the V gene TRBV2; D might be TRBD1 or TRBD2, each matching 5 bases. Trimming pared 3 bases from V and 7 bases from J, leaving 9 bases between. Germline V CDR1 and CDR2: SNHLY, FYNNEI. The CDR3 consists of 12 residues. CDR3 loop: CASSERGGTQYF. CDR3 bases: TGTGCCAGCAGTGAGAGGGGTGGGACCCAGTACTTC.

The CDR3 spells CASSEDPGPKNIQYF. In DNA, the CDR3 is TGTGCCAGCAGTGAAGACCCGGGTCCAAAAAACATTCAGTACTTC. The chain carries TRBV2 and TRBJ2-4; D gene uncertain. Trimming removed 1 base from V and 4 bases from J, with 11 bases in between. Germline CDR1 reads SNHLY; CDR2 reads FYNNEI. CDR3 size: 15 residues.

The chain joins TRBV19 to TRBJ1-1; D is ambiguous. Trimming shortened V by 2 bases and J by 5 bases, and 15 bases separated the two germline ends. Germline loops: CDR1 LNHDA, CDR2 SQIVND (reference sequence). The CDR3 is made up of 15 amino acids. The CDR3 loop is CASSIPEADGTEAFF. The CDR3 coding sequence is TGTGCCAGTAGTATACCAGAGGCCGACGGAACTGAAGCTTTCTTT. Based on the CDR3 plus reference TRBV19 and TRBJ1-1, the full variable domain is DGGITQSPKYLFRKEGQNVTLSCEQNLNHDAMYWYRQDPGQGLRLIYYSQIVNDFQKGDIAEGYSVSREKKESFPLTVTSAQKNPTAFYLCASSIPEADGTEAFFGQGTRLTVV.

The rearrangement joins TRBV7-3 to TRBJ2-7; D is uncertain. CDR3 length equals 14 residues. The V end was cut by 1 base, the J end by 1 base, with 8 bases between. In germline, CDR1 is SGHTA, CDR2 FQGTGA. CDR3 sequence reads: CASSLSPASYEQYF. CDR3 nucleotides: TGTGCCAGCAGCTTAAGCCCCGCATCCTACGAGCAGTACTTC.

The table lists this clonotype with a few counts. The chain couples TRBV28 to TRBJ1-2; D not resolved. This CDR3 comprises 15 residues. V was trimmed by 7 bases and J by 4 bases, leaving 19 bases between them. The germline V gene has CDR1 MDHEN and CDR2 SYDVKM. The CDR3, as DNA: TGTGCCAGCACCCTAGGGCCGGGGAAAGGCTATGGCTACACCTTC. As protein: CASTLGPGKGYGYTF.